The source of this TCR beta chain is a study of blood T cell repertoires in COVID-19 (dated by TCRdb to 2019 to 2021). Looking at the study overall: Collaborator samples came from the United States, Italy and Spain and covered acute and convalescent phases of COVID-19. The samples were drawn from two sources: the first 160 participants of the ongoing ImmuneRACE study, and about 1,300 subjects contributed by 6 global collaborators. Where HLA class I and class II types were available, the types were taken from metadata supplied by the sample provider, not from assay-based typing. The repertoires were made available in a free public database intended to serve as a resource for research on the immune response to SARS-CoV-2. Subjects who had been exposed to COVID-19, were actively infected with it, or had recovered from it provided the deeply sampled blood TCRbeta repertoires that made up the dataset. The material from the prospective study consisted of cDNA or gDNA derived from T cells, B-cell-depleted T cells, or PBMCs. Nearly every sample came with metadata listing a de-identified subject ID, COVID-19 status, age in years and sex.

The investigation overall reported the following: The quantity of clinical and demographic metadata differed by source and by participant and was supplied without curation.

With regard to this clone: This clone's antigen is unknown. No per-base quality is available; no much larger clone lies one base away.

TCRbeta CDR3 regions were amplified from genomic DNA using the immunoSEQ Assay, a bias-controlled multiplex PCR. The original pipeline was this. Within the assay, amplification of reference gene primers was used to estimate how many nucleated cells each sample contained. Sequence reads were collapsed and filtered to measure the absolute abundance of every unique TCRbeta CDR3 rearrangement. For each sample, productive Simpson clonality was calculated as the square root of Simpson's diversity index across productive rearrangements. TCRdb obtained this table from immuneACCESS and retained in-frame rearrangements with V and J assigned. These tables miss some clones; where compared with another copy, unresolved V genes account for less than half of the shortfall, and the remainder is unexplained. V and J calls plus clone size are reproduced from that table; the DNA served to infer D and trimming. The sample table records 250,000 to 300,000 clones; about 90% of these occur just once. About 2% of the sample rests with the top ten.

Another Seattle source contributed samples from volunteer blood donors who had recovered from COVID-19. The collaborating institutions used their own protocols to collect whole blood in K2EDTA tubes. For TCRbeta analysis, collaborators shipped samples in one of three forms: frozen whole blood, isolated PBMCs, or DNA extracted from either of those sample types. Measured from the cysteine to the phenylalanine, the CDR3 is 14 residues long. Here the CDR3 DNA is all that survives: 42 bases in frame from base 1. Cut back by 3 bases and 6 bases, the V and J ends lie 14 bases apart. The germline V gene sets CDR1 to MDHEN and CDR2 to SYDVKM.

The receptor was derived from a woman aged 50 to 60 who had recovered from COVID-19. The sequenced sample consisted of peripheral blood. The V gene is TRBV28 and the J gene is TRBJ1-2; a tentative D call is TRBD1 (5 bases match). The nucleotide sequence reads TGTGCCAGCAGTTTCGCACAGGCTAGGGATGGCTACACCTTC. Its amino acids are CASSFAQARDGYTF.